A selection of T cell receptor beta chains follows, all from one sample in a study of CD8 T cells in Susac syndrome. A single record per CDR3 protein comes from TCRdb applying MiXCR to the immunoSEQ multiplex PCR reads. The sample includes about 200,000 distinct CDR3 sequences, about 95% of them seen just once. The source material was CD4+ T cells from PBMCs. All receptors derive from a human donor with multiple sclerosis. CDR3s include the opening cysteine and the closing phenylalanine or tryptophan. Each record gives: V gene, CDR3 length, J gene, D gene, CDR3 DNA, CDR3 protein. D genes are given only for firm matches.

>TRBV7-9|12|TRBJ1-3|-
TGTGCCAGCAGCCCCTATGGAAACACCATATATTTT
CASSPYGNTIYF
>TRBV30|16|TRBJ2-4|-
TGTGCCTGGAGTTCCGCCGGGGGACGAACCAAAAACATTCAGTACTTC
CAWSSAGGRTKNIQYF
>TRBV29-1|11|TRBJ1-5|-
TGCAGCGTTGGAGAGAATCAGCCCCAGCATTTT
CSVGENQPQHF
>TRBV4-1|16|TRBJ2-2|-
TGCGCCAGCAGCGAAGGGGGGCACCCGAACACCGGGGAGCTGTTTTTT
CASSEGGHPNTGELFF
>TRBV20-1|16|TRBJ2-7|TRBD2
TGCAGTGCTATTTCGGCTAGCGGGAGGGCCATTGACGAGCAGTACTTC
CSAISASGRAIDEQYF
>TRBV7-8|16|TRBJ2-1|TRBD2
TGTGCCAGCAGCTCTATAATAGCGGGAGCGGGAGGGGAGCAGTTCTTC
CASSSIIAGAGGEQFF
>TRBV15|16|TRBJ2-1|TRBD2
TGTGCCACCAGCAGAGATCGTCCTAGCGGGAACTATGAGCAGTTCTTC
CATSRDRPSGNYEQFF
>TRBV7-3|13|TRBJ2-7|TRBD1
TGTGCCAGCAGCACCGGACAGGTTGCCGAGCAGTACTTC
CASSTGQVAEQYF
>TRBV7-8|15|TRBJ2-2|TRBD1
TGTGCCAGCAGCCAAGGACAGGGAATGAACGGGGAGCTGTTTTTT
CASSQGQGMNGELFF
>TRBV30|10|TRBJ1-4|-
TGTGCCTGGCGGGGGACCGGCCTGTTTTTT
CAWRGTGLFF